One and the same sample provided the 12 T cell receptor beta chains below, sequenced in a study of T cells in Graves' hyperthyroidism and ophthalmopathy. The investigators amplified TCR beta CDR3 regions from RNA transcripts. The primer set for the first-round RT-PCR of the TCR CDR3 was HTBI. MiXCR, run by TCRdb on the multiplex PCR reads, gives a single entry per CDR3 protein. The sample holds about 400,000 distinct CDR3 sequences, approximately 15% seen once. The sequenced material came from blood. The source of these receptors is a woman aged 18-30 years with Graves' hyperthyroidism.

Ten or more counts support this clonotype. The rearrangement links TRBV6-1 to TRBJ1-1; TRBD1 is a possible D gene (6 bases). Germline assignment: CDR1 MNHNS and CDR2 SASEGT. V was pared by 5 bases and J by 8 bases, with 18 bases between. The CDR3 is 14 amino acids. The CDR3 here is CASSYQIGGQEAFF. In DNA form, the CDR3 reads TGTGCCAGCAGTTATCAGATAGGCGGACAGGAAGCTTTCTTT.

This clonotype was found many times. V is TRBV5-1 and J is TRBJ1-1; possible D gene TRBD1, 5 bases. The V gene's germline CDR1 is SGHRS and CDR2 YFSETQ. The CDR3 spans 17 residues. V dropped 0 bases and J dropped 0 bases, with 15 bases sitting between them. CDR3 in amino acids: CASSLARRTILNTEAFF. The CDR3 coding sequence is TGCGCCAGCAGCTTGGCTAGGAGGACAATCCTGAACACTGAAGCTTTCTTT.

This clonotype has a count of ten or more. The rearrangement uses TRBV28 and TRBJ2-7; the D gene is possibly TRBD1 (7 bases). CDR3 length equals 13 residues. The germline V gene encodes CDR1 MDHEN and CDR2 SYDVKM. V was trimmed by 6 bases and J by 6 bases, leaving 15 bases between them. The CDR3 sequence: CASRAGQLSEQYF. CDR3 nucleotide sequence: TGTGCCAGCAGGGCGGGACAGCTAAGCGAGCAGTACTTC.

This clonotype was counted ten times or more. The chain couples TRBV12-3 or TRBV12-4 to TRBJ2-2, with a weak D call TRBD1 (5 bases). The CDR3 has 13 residues. V was clipped by 2 bases and J by 4 bases, with 5 bases between them. Here the CDR3 DNA reads TGTGCCAGCAGTTTACAGGGCACCGGGGAGCTGTTTTTT. It encodes CASSLQGTGELFF.

The chain employs TRBV6-4 and TRBJ2-3, with TRBD2 matching 7 bases. The J segment lost 11 bases and the V segment lost 0 bases, leaving 5 bases of the junction unmatched. The CDR3 is 13 residues long. Germline values: CDR1 MRHNA, CDR2 SNTAGT. The CDR3 region has the DNA TGTGCCAGCAGTGACTCGGAGCGGGGCGGGCAGTATTTT. It translates to CASSDSERGGQYF.

As DNA, the CDR3 is TGCAGCGTTGACTACAGGGTAACTGAAGCTTTCTTT. It codes for CSVDYRVTEAFF. V gene TRBV29-1 combines with J gene TRBJ1-1; tentatively, D is TRBD1 (6 bases). This CDR3 region has 12 residues. Trimming stripped 3 bases from V and 5 bases from J, with 10 bases between. Germline CDR1 is SQVTM and CDR2 is ANQGSEA.

This clonotype was recorded a few times. This sequence joins TRBV14 and TRBJ1-1; 7 bases are a match to TRBD1. The V and J ends lost 5 bases and 10 bases, in that order; junction bases with no gene match: 13. The germline gives CDR1 SGHDN, CDR2 FVKESK. This CDR3 comprises 14 residues. CDR3 sequence: CASSSTGLGVSAFF. The CDR3 nucleotides are TGTGCCAGCAGCTCGACAGGGCTCGGGGTGTCAGCTTTCTTT.

Ten or more counts support this clonotype. The chain employs TRBV28 and TRBJ1-4; D might be TRBD1 (5 bases). The CDR3 runs 15 residues. Germline-derived CDR1 and CDR2 are MDHEN and SYDVKM. The ends were cut back, 4 bases at V and 3 bases at J, with 12 bases in the middle. CDR3 DNA: TGTGCCAGCAGTTACCTCCAGGGATCTAATGAAAAACTGTTTTTT. Translated: CASSYLQGSNEKLFF.

Ten or more counts support this clonotype. The genes are TRBV20-1 and TRBJ2-7; possibly TRBD2 for D (5 bases). V was clipped by 1 base and J by 3 bases, with 13 bases between them. Germline V gene lookup returns CDR1 DFQATT and CDR2 SNEGSKA (reference sequence). The CDR3 spans 14 residues. CDR3 residues: CSARVGREYYEQYF. The CDR3 region has the DNA TGCAGTGCTAGAGTTGGGAGAGAGTACTACGAGCAGTACTTC.

This clonotype was counted at least ten times. The V gene is TRBV6-2 or TRBV6-3, the J gene TRBJ2-3; 7 bases line up with TRBD2. CDR1 MNHEY and CDR2 SVGEGT come from the germline V gene. This CDR3 contains 15 residues. The ends lost 7 bases at V and 2 bases at J; junction bases unmatched: 9. The chain's CDR3 is CASTLPAGNTDTQYF. The CDR3 bases are TGTGCCAGCACCCTACCAGCGGGGAACACAGATACGCAGTATTTT.

There are many counts of this clonotype. The rearrangement links TRBV6-1 to TRBJ1-2, with D possibly TRBD1 on 6 matching bases. V dropped 2 bases and J dropped 7 bases, with 11 bases sitting between them. This CDR3 is built from 13 residues. Germline CDR1 and CDR2: MNHNS and SASEGT. CDR3 DNA: TGTGCCAGCAGTGAAACACAGGGTTTTGGCTACACCTTC. It is translated as CASSETQGFGYTF.

This clonotype appeared many times. The rearrangement joins TRBV11-2 to TRBJ2-7; 9 positions agree with TRBD1. CDR1 is SGHAT and CDR2 is FQNNGV in the germline V gene. The ends lost 5 bases at V and 2 bases at J; junction bases unmatched: 7. The CDR3 has 15 residues. In DNA form, the CDR3 reads TGTGCCAGCAGCCCGAGACAGGGGGGCACCTACGAGCAGTACTTC. Its protein is CASSPRQGGTYEQYF.